Shown below are 12 T cell receptor beta chains from a single sample sequenced in a study of control samples from healthy donors and cancer patients. Only in-frame clones appear in the TCRdb table, and some are missing; sequencing was by immunoSEQ multiplex PCR. The sample contains 150,000 to 200,000 clones, 96% of which appear only once. The sample consisted of blood. Every receptor here comes from a woman under 40 in good health.

V usage is TRBV4-1 and J usage is TRBJ1-5; 7 bases agree with TRBD1. The CDR3 consists of 17 residues. V dropped 5 bases and J dropped 2; count of bases not matched to a gene: 12. Germline CDR1 reads MGHRA; CDR2 reads YSYEKL. The CDR3 is CASSFEGQSWGNQPQHF. Written as DNA, the CDR3 is TGCGCCAGCAGCTTCGAGGGACAGTCCTGGGGCAATCAGCCCCAGCATTTT.

This rearrangement joins TRBV19 to TRBJ2-2; 9 nucleotides agree with TRBD2. CDR3 length: 16 amino acids. In germline, CDR1 is LNHDA, CDR2 SQIVND (reference sequence). The trim removed 5 bases at V and 1 base at J, leaving 5 bases unmatched. The chain's CDR3 is CASSQIAGVNTGELFF. CDR3 DNA sequence: TGTGCCAGTAGTCAGATAGCGGGAGTGAACACCGGGGAGCTGTTTTTT.

The rearrangement uses TRBV5-1 and TRBJ1-1; D is undetermined. Germline CDR1 is SGHRS and CDR2 is YFSETQ. This CDR3 region has 14 residues. Trimming stripped 2 bases from V and 1 base from J, with 9 bases between. The CDR3, as DNA: TGCGCCAGCAGCTTTAGGCAGTGGAACACTGAAGCTTTCTTT. Its translation is CASSFRQWNTEAFF.

The chain links TRBV4-2 to TRBJ1-3; no clear D. The V end was cut by 8 bases, the J end by 1 base, with 12 bases between. CDR3 size: 14 residues. CDR1 LGHNA and CDR2 YNFKEQ come from the germline V gene. Here the CDR3 DNA reads TGTGCCAGCTGGTCGTCTTTATCTGGAAACACCATATATTTT. This sequence encodes CASWSSLSGNTIYF.

This chain links TRBV5-6 with TRBJ1-2, with 10 nucleotides matching TRBD1. The CDR3 loop spans 15 amino acids. Germline CDR1 and CDR2: SGHDT and YYEEEE. V lost 2 bases and J lost 4; bases outside the gene matches: 5. CDR3 sequence: CASSLGQGVGYGYTF. DNA of the CDR3: TGTGCCAGCAGCTTAGGACAGGGGGTCGGCTATGGCTACACCTTC.

J is TRBJ2-1 and V is TRBV27; 8 bases match TRBD1. The trim removed 5 bases at V and 0 bases at J, leaving 3 bases unmatched. Germline CDR1 and CDR2: MNHEY and SMNVEV (reference sequence). This CDR3 spans 15 amino acids. CDR3 nucleotides: TGTGCCAGCAGTCGGGGACAGGACTCCTACAATGAGCAGTTCTTC. It encodes CASSRGQDSYNEQFF.

The J gene is TRBJ2-1, the V gene TRBV11-2; TRBD2 might be the D (6 bases). Germline-derived CDR1 and CDR2 are SGHAT and FQNNGV. This CDR3 spans 15 amino acids. The V and J ends lost 5 bases and 7 bases respectively, with 18 bases between them. The CDR3 reads CASSPLGGISNEQFF. As DNA, the CDR3 is TGTGCCAGCAGCCCGCTTGGCGGGATAAGTAATGAGCAGTTCTTC.

This chain joins TRBV7-9 and TRBJ1-4; possible D gene TRBD1, 5 bases. Germline CDR1 reads SEHNR; CDR2 reads FQNEAQ (reference sequence). This CDR3 has 12 amino acids. V was cut by 2 bases and J by 12 bases, with 10 bases left in between. CDR3 sequence: CASSLSGRELFF. CDR3 DNA sequence: TGTGCCAGCAGCTTATCGGGCAGGGAACTGTTTTTT.

This chain joins TRBV10-2 and TRBJ2-7; D is unresolved. Germline CDR1 reads WSHSY; CDR2 reads SAAADI. The V and J ends lost 4 bases and 1 base respectively, with 20 bases between them. CDR3 length equals 17 residues. The CDR3 region has the DNA TGCGCCAGCAGTGGCGAAGTGACCGGGCCCGGGTCCTACGAGCAGTACTTC. As protein: CASSGEVTGPGSYEQYF.

This clone has a single count. This sequence joins TRBV7-2 and TRBJ2-3; 15 nucleotides align to TRBD2. With V trimmed by 6 bases and J by 6 bases, 13 bases remained unmatched. The length of the CDR3 is 18 residues. Germline V CDR1 and CDR2: SGHTA, FQGNSA. The CDR3 spells CASRGPGLAGGPKDTQYF. In nucleotides, the CDR3 is TGTGCCAGCAGGGGACCGGGACTAGCGGGGGGCCCAAAGGATACGCAGTATTTT.

This clone was found a few times. This chain joins TRBV5-8 and TRBJ2-1; D gene uncertain. The CDR3 is 14 residues long. Trimming took off 5 bases at V and 2 bases at J, with 11 bases between the two ends. The germline V gene encodes CDR1 SGHTS and CDR2 YDEGEE. The CDR3 region is CASSKALAYNEQFF. DNA of the CDR3: TGTGCCAGCAGTAAGGCCCTGGCCTACAATGAGCAGTTCTTC.

This clone was observed once. The gene calls are TRBV6-6 and TRBJ1-5; TRBD1 agrees at 8 bases. There are 15 residues in the CDR3. CDR1 and CDR2 from the germline V gene are MNHNY and SVGAGI (reference sequence). The V gene end was trimmed by 2 bases and the J gene end by 5 bases; junction bases not matched to a gene: 5. CDR3 protein: CASSYLDRADQPQHF. CDR3 DNA: TGTGCCAGCAGTTACCTGGACAGGGCTGATCAGCCCCAGCATTTT.